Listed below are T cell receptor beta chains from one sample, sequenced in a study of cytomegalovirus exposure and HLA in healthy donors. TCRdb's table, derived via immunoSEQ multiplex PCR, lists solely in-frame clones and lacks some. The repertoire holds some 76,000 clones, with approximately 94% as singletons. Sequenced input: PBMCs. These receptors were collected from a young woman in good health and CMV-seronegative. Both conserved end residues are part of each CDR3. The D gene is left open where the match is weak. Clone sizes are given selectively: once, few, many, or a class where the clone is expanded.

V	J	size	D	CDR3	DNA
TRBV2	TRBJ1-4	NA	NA	CASSEPGVGEKLFF	TGTGCCAGCAGTGAACCGGGAGTAGGTGAAAAACTGTTTTTT
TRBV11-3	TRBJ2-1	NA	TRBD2	CASSPGTSGRRADNEQFF	TGTGCCAGCAGCCCCGGGACTAGCGGGAGACGGGCTGATAATGAGCAGTTCTTC
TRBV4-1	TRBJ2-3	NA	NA	CASSQGASTDTQYF	TGCGCCAGCAGCCAAGGGGCTAGCACAGATACGCAGTATTTT
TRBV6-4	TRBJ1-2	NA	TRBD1	CASSDHGQTGMSGYTF	TGTGCCAGCAGTGATCACGGTCAGACAGGGATGAGTGGCTACACCTTC
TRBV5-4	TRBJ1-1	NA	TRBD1	CASSLGQGFDTEAFF	TGTGCCAGCAGCTTAGGACAGGGTTTTGACACTGAAGCTTTCTTT
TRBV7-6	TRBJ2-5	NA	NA	CASSLGGRGQETQYF	TGTGCCAGCAGCTTAGGGGGCAGGGGCCAAGAGACCCAGTACTTC
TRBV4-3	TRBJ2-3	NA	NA	CASSQELEAITDTQYF	TGCGCCAGCAGCCAAGAATTGGAAGCGATCACAGATACGCAGTATTTT
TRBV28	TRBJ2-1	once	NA	CASSLSRVGRNEQFF	TGTGCCAGCTCATTAAGCAGGGTCGGGCGCAATGAGCAGTTCTTC
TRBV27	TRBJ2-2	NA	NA	CASSLSTPDTGELFF	TGTGCCAGCAGTTTGAGTACCCCCGACACCGGGGAGCTGTTTTTT
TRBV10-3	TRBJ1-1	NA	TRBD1	CAIRVGQDNTEAFF	TGTGCCATCAGAGTTGGACAGGACAACACTGAAGCTTTCTTT